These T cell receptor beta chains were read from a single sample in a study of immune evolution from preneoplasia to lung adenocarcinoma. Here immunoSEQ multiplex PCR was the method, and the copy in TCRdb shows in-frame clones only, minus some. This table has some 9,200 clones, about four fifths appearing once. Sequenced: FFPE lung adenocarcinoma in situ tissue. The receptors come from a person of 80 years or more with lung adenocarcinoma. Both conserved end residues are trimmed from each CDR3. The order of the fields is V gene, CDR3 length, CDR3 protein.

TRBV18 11 ASRTGTGGGYT
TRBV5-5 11 ASSGDGQGAQH
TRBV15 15 ATSRAGHAHRNTEAF
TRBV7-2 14 ASSFGTGWGDTEAF
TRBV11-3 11 ASKRTGAETQY
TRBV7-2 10 ASSLRGFEQY
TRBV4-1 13 ASSQGQGVHQPQH
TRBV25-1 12 ASSEFGGQETQY
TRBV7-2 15 ASSLGKPGGLASPLH
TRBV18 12 ASSLPGQRAEAF
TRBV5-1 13 ASSWTSGGANTQY
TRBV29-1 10 SVERGGETQY
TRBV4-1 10 ASSQETTEAF
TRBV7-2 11 ASSLDLGQPQH
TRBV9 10 ASSSGANVLT
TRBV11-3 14 ASSLLPPSVGNIQY
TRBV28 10 ASRTPGYGYT
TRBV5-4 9 ASSKGYGYT
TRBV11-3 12 ASTAPWLRDEQF
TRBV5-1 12 ASSLDVSGNTIY
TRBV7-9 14 ASSLEGSGSTGELF
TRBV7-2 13 ASSLGLSGGYGYT
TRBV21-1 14 ASSARTGFDNQPQH
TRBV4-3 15 ASSQDTAPSSYNEQF
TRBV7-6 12 ASSHRDSSRTQY
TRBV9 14 ASSVVPQGGQETQY
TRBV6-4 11 ASSLDRATEAF
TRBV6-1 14 ASSEAAGGPSYGYT
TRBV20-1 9 SAMLPNEQF
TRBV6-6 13 ASSSRGLSNQPQH
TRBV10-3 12 AISDSGGEDEQF
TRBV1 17 TSSQFISVQRGVTDTQY
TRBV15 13 ATRKTEGGNQPQH
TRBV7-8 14 ASSLFTYRANTEAF
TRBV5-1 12 ASSLGGTVNEQF
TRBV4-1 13 ASSQDIGTTLGAF
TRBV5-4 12 ASSTGTVGTEAF
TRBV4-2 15 ASSQDSSGGAKNIQY
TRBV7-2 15 ASSLVGTGADNEKLF
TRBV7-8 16 ASSSSRDRGRLEQPQH
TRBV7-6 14 ASSLDDTLSSYEQY